Included here is one T cell receptor (beta chain) sequence, with context. What it binds is unknown. Germline assignment: CDR1 MNHEY and CDR2 SVGAGI. The CDR3 loop spans 16 amino acids. V lost 0 bases to trimming and J lost 2 bases, with 11 bases between them. The data originate from a study of cytomegalovirus exposure and HLA in healthy donors. Study-wide background: Of the donors genotyped, about 410 in all, 81% fell in the Caucasian-associated ancestry cluster. The study's findings and limits: In vitro assays verified that three CMV-associated chains recognized CMV antigens specifically. Later analysis showed most CMV-associated TCR beta chains appearing HLA-restricted. In a later analysis, parvovirus B19, influenza, CMV and Epstein-Barr virus appeared linked to several top co-occurrence clusters.

Primers for the PCR totalled 60 Vbeta and 13 Jbeta. Sequencing was performed with immunoSEQ multiplex PCR; in TCRdb, only in-frame clones are kept and a portion is missing. The sample features about 48,000 clones, with approximately 1% in its top ten. The receptor was derived from a woman aged 40-49 years in good health and CMV-seronegative. The V gene is TRBV6-5, the J gene TRBJ1-3, with D uncertain. Source material: PBMCs. CDR3 nucleotide sequence: TGTGCCAGCAGTTACTCGGCGGGCATCACTGGAAACACCATATATTTT. Its translation is CASSYSAGITGNTIYF.